This passage covers 11 T cell receptor beta chains from one sample sequenced in a study of T cell changes during pregnancy in multiple sclerosis. Repertoires were generated with immunoSEQ multiplex PCR, while TCRdb's copy carries only in-frame clones and drops some. The sample shows 55,000 to 80,000 clones, almost 90% of them seen only once. This specimen consisted of peripheral blood, obtained after pregnancy. Every receptor here comes from a female donor in good health, enrolled as a control in a pregnancy study.

V and J are TRBV7-9 and TRBJ2-2; tentatively, D is TRBD1 (6 bases). Germline values: CDR1 SEHNR, CDR2 FQNEAQ (reference sequence). Trimming left V 5 bases short and J 0 bases short, with 13 bases between. CDR3 size: 16 residues. CDR3 protein: CASSKSGETNTGELFF. Written as DNA, the CDR3 is TGTGCCAGCAGCAAGTCAGGGGAGACGAACACCGGGGAGCTGTTTTTT.

The chain carries TRBV12-5 and TRBJ1-1; a possible D gene is TRBD1 (5 bases). Trimming removed 1 base from V and 6 bases from J, with 15 bases in between. This CDR3 region has 15 residues. CDR1 is LGHNT, CDR2 FRNRAP, per germline. CDR3 sequence reads: CASGLAPRGGAEAFF. The CDR3 region has the DNA TGTGCTAGTGGTTTGGCCCCCCGCGGGGGGGCTGAAGCTTTCTTT.

The CDR3 region has the DNA TGCAGTGCTGGGACTAGCAGCGAGCAGTACTTC. This codes for CSAGTSSEQYF. V usage is TRBV20-1 and J usage is TRBJ2-7; 9 nucleotides line up with TRBD2. The CDR3 contains 11 residues. Germline loops: CDR1 DFQATT, CDR2 SNEGSKA (reference sequence). The V segment lost 5 bases and the J segment 6 bases; nucleotides outside the gene matches: 2.

The J gene is TRBJ1-3, the V gene TRBV29-1; D uncertain. The CDR3 consists of 16 residues. In germline, CDR1 is SQVTM, CDR2 ANQGSEA. Trimming removed 3 bases from V and 8 bases from J, with 23 bases in between. This CDR3 is CSVEARPAGSKHTIYF. The CDR3 DNA sequence: TGCAGCGTTGAGGCCAGGCCGGCGGGTTCGAAACACACCATATATTTT. Together with reference TRBV29-1 and TRBJ1-3, the CDR3 gives the full variable domain: SAVISQKPSRDICQRGTSLTIQCQVDSQVTMMFWYRQQPGQSLTLIATANQGSEATYESGFVIDKFPISRPNLTFSTLTVSNMSPEDSSIYLCSVEARPAGSKHTIYFGEGSWLTVV.

The V call is TRBV27, the J call TRBJ1-2; 7 bases are shared with TRBD1. After removal of 5 bases from V and 5 bases from J, the junction contained 11 bases not matched to a gene. The CDR3 loop spans 15 amino acids. Germline V CDR1 and CDR2: MNHEY, SMNVEV (reference sequence). CDR3 residues: CASSQWAGGIYGYTF. The CDR3 coding sequence is TGTGCCAGCAGTCAGTGGGCAGGGGGTATTTATGGCTACACCTTC.

This clone was observed once. This chain joins TRBV6-5 and TRBJ1-1, with 8 positions matching TRBD1. V lost 4 bases to trimming and J lost 8 bases; unmatched junction nucleotides: 9. Germline lookup yields CDR1 MNHEY and CDR2 SVGAGI. The CDR3 runs to 14 residues. CDR3 residues: CASSSPDRVGEAFF. CDR3 in DNA: TGTGCCAGCAGTTCCCCGGACAGGGTCGGGGAAGCTTTCTTT.

The gene calls are TRBV7-2 and TRBJ2-3, with a weak D call TRBD2 (6 bases). The germline CDR1 and CDR2 sequences are SGHTA and FQGNSA. The V end lost 5 bases, the J end lost 2 bases, and 14 bases lay between the germline ends. The CDR3 is 15 residues long. Written as DNA, the CDR3 is TGTGCCAGCAGCGTCCGTCGGGGGAACACAGATACGCAGTATTTT. It specifies CASSVRRGNTDTQYF.

The V call is TRBV30, the J call TRBJ1-6; D remains ambiguous. This CDR3 is 15 amino acids long. Germline V lookup: CDR1 GTSNPN, CDR2 SVGIG (reference sequence). V was trimmed by 1 base and J by 9 bases, leaving 16 bases between them. CDR3 nucleotides: TGTGCCTGGAGTGATTGGCAGGAGGCTAGTTCACCCCTCCACTTT. It codes for CAWSDWQEASSPLHF.

This clone was recorded a few times. V usage is TRBV4-2 and J usage is TRBJ1-5, with unresolved D. This CDR3 is 14 amino acids long. V was cut by 0 bases and J by 0 bases, with 3 bases left in between. Germline assignment: CDR1 LGHNA and CDR2 YNFKEQ. The CDR3 DNA sequence: TGTGCCAGCAGCCAAGAAGCTAGCAATCAGCCCCAGCATTTT. It encodes CASSQEASNQPQHF.

This clone has a handful of counts. The chain links TRBV5-1 to TRBJ2-1, with TRBD2 identical over 8 bases. Losses at the gene ends were 7 bases for V and 5 bases for J; bases not matched to a gene: 5. This CDR3 is built from 13 residues. CDR1 SGHRS and CDR2 YFSETQ come from the germline V gene. The CDR3 coding sequence is TGCGCCAGCGCTCGGGAGGGGGACAATGAGCAGTTCTTC. It codes for CASAREGDNEQFF.

This clone was seen once. The chain recombines TRBV12-5 with TRBJ2-7, with TRBD1 as a possible D gene (6 bases). Trimming pared 3 bases from V and 2 bases from J, leaving 14 bases between. The CDR3 is 15 amino acids. Germline CDR1 LGHNT, CDR2 FRNRAP. The CDR3 DNA reads as TGTGCTAGTGGTTTATCTACCGGGGACACCTACGAGCAGTACTTC. The encoded protein is CASGLSTGDTYEQYF.